These T cell receptor beta chains were read from a single sample in a study of early stage breast cancer tumors. The data were produced by immunoSEQ multiplex PCR, yet TCRdb's version contains in-frame clones alone and is incomplete. The profile covers 8,500 to 10,000 clones, with 70% to 75% appearing a single time and about a sixth taken by the ten largest. Sequenced: normal breast tissue next to the tumor. These receptors were taken from a person aged 55 to 75 with breast cancer. Each CDR3 is given with its conserved first and last residue. The D gene is left open where the match is weak. For some rows the clone size is stated as once, few or many, or as a class when expanded; others skip it.

TRBJ2-3 TRBV19 TRBD2 few 16 CASSLRGGASTDTQYF TGTGCCAGTAGCCTCCGGGGGGGTGCTAGCACAGATACGCAGTATTTT
TRBJ1-2 TRBV2 . . 14 CASSEQGALGGYTF TGTGCCAGCAGTGAACAAGGGGCCCTTGGGGGCTACACCTTC
TRBJ1-2 TRBV11-3 TRBD1 . 13 CASSAQTGGGYTF TGTGCCAGCAGCGCCCAGACAGGGGGCGGCTACACCTTC
TRBJ2-5 TRBV28 TRBD2 . 17 CASSGPFSGRSQETQYF TGTGCCAGCAGTGGGCCGTTTAGCGGGAGGTCCCAAGAGACCCAGTACTTC
TRBJ2-7 TRBV27 . few 12 CASGSADYEQYF TGTGCCAGCGGGAGTGCGGACTACGAGCAGTACTTC
TRBJ1-2 TRBV15 . . 15 CATSRDRGGGDGYTF TGTGCCACCAGCAGAGACAGGGGAGGGGGAGATGGCTACACCTTC
TRBJ1-5 TRBV25-1 . . 14 CASSEYSRDQPQHF TGTGCCAGCAGTGAATACTCCAGGGATCAGCCCCAGCATTTT
TRBJ2-1 TRBV5-1 . . 15 CASSLQALGEVEQFF TGCGCCAGCAGTCTTCAAGCGTTGGGGGAGGTTGAGCAGTTCTTC
TRBJ2-3 TRBV5-4 TRBD2 . 16 CASSTRLAGDKDTQYF TGTGCCAGCAGCACAAGACTAGCGGGAGATAAAGATACGCAGTATTTT
TRBJ2-7 TRBV19 . once 14 CATETKIGTAEQYF TGTGCCACCGAGACTAAAATCGGAACCGCCGAGCAGTACTTC
TRBJ2-7 TRBV6-5 . . 14 CASSYSDSAYEQYF TGTGCCAGCAGTTACTCGGACTCAGCCTACGAGCAGTACTTC
TRBJ1-2 TRBV7-8 . few 13 CASSFEELYGYTF TGTGCCAGCAGCTTCGAGGAACTCTATGGCTACACCTTC
TRBJ2-3 TRBV5-4 TRBD2 . 14 CASWGGRAVDTQYF TGTGCCAGCTGGGGCGGGAGGGCGGTAGATACGCAGTATTTT
TRBJ1-2 TRBV2 . few 12 CASIWGIDGYTF TGTGCCAGCATCTGGGGCATAGATGGCTACACCTTC
TRBJ2-1 TRBV7-9 . few 14 CASSSGDSYNEQFF TGTGCCAGCAGCTCAGGGGACTCCTACAATGAGCAGTTCTTC
TRBJ2-3 TRBV11-2 . . 13 CASSLSVPDTQYF TGTGCCAGCAGCTTATCTGTCCCAGATACGCAGTATTTT
TRBJ2-7 TRBV6-5 TRBD1 . 15 CASSYSRQGVYEQYF TGTGCCAGCAGTTACTCGCGGCAGGGGGTCTACGAGCAGTACTTC
TRBJ2-7 TRBV9 TRBD1 . 12 CASSGQGYEQYF TGTGCCAGCAGCGGACAGGGCTACGAGCAGTACTTC
TRBJ2-1 TRBV19 . . 17 CASSIRRGPSGKREQFF TGTGCCAGTAGTATACGCAGGGGGCCTAGCGGGAAGCGCGAGCAGTTCTTC
TRBJ1-4 TRBV5-8 . . 18 CASSLNVGAVGPNEKLFF TGTGCCAGCAGCTTGAATGTGGGGGCGGTCGGGCCGAATGAAAAACTGTTTTTT
TRBJ1-2 TRBV9 TRBD1 . 16 CASSVAQGQGGNGYTF TGTGCCAGCAGCGTAGCTCAGGGACAGGGGGGGAATGGCTACACCTTC
TRBJ2-7 TRBV28 TRBD1 large 15 CASSLNWDRSYEQYF TGTGCCAGCAGCCTAAATTGGGACAGATCCTACGAGCAGTACTTC
TRBJ2-3 TRBV29-1 TRBD2 . 17 CSVVLGLAEAFTDTQYF TGCAGCGTTGTGCTGGGACTAGCGGAGGCCTTCACAGATACGCAGTATTTT
TRBJ2-5 TRBV10-1 TRBD1 . 14 CASSSGTGEETQYF TGCGCCAGCAGCTCCGGGACAGGGGAAGAGACCCAGTACTTC
TRBJ2-7 TRBV5-1 TRBD1 . 15 CASSNWTGAPYEQYF TGCGCCAGCAGCAACTGGACAGGGGCCCCCTACGAGCAGTACTTC
TRBJ2-7 TRBV7-2 TRBD1 . 15 CASSISGTVNYEQYF TGTGCCAGCAGCATCTCCGGGACAGTGAACTACGAGCAGTACTTC
TRBJ1-2 TRBV30 . . 12 CAWGGSFYGYTF TGTGCCTGGGGAGGCTCCTTCTATGGCTACACCTTC
TRBJ2-7 TRBV10-1 TRBD1 . 13 CASKRTGGSEQYF TGCGCCAGCAAAAGGACAGGGGGCAGCGAGCAGTACTTC
TRBJ2-5 TRBV5-1 . few 13 CASKRVRVETQYF TGCGCCAGCAAGAGGGTAAGGGTAGAGACCCAGTACTTC
TRBJ1-5 TRBV4-2 . . 15 CASSHSRTSNQPQHF TGTGCCAGCAGCCATAGTAGGACAAGCAATCAGCCCCAGCATTTT
TRBJ2-7 TRBV5-1 TRBD1 . 13 CASSSTGIHEQYF TGCGCCAGCAGCTCGACAGGGATCCACGAGCAGTACTTC
TRBJ2-1 TRBV5-6 . medium-sized 16 CASSWQGSMVLDEQFF TGTGCCAGCAGCTGGCAGGGGTCCATGGTTCTGGATGAGCAGTTCTTC
TRBJ2-1 TRBV10-1 TRBD2 . 15 CASSPVAGGADEQFF TGCGCCAGCAGTCCCGTAGCGGGAGGGGCAGATGAGCAGTTCTTC
TRBJ2-1 TRBV7-6 . . 14 CASSSGMVYNEQFF TGTGCCAGCAGCTCGGGGATGGTCTACAATGAGCAGTTCTTC
TRBJ2-7 TRBV19 . . 14 CASSIEALSYEQYF TGTGCCAGTAGTATTGAGGCCCTCTCCTACGAGCAGTACTTC
TRBJ2-2 TRBV5-1 . . 16 CASSLERQGYPGELFF TGCGCCAGCAGCTTGGAGAGACAAGGATATCCCGGGGAGCTGTTTTTT
TRBJ1-4 TRBV6-1 . . 14 CASSDGAGAEKLFF TGTGCCAGCAGTGATGGGGCAGGGGCGGAAAAACTGTTTTTT
TRBJ2-7 TRBV4-2 . . 15 CASSQDNGPGYEQYF TGTGCCAGCAGCCAAGATAATGGTCCCGGGTACGAGCAGTACTTC
TRBJ1-2 TRBV6-5 . . 14 CASQARGNDYGYTF TGTGCCAGCCAGGCCCGGGGGAACGACTATGGCTACACCTTC
TRBJ2-7 TRBV29-1 . . 13 CSVEGGSGYEQYF TGCAGCGTCGAGGGCGGATCGGGGTACGAGCAGTACTTC
TRBJ2-7 TRBV5-4 . . 13 CASSLDYPDEQYF TGTGCCAGCAGCTTGGACTATCCGGACGAGCAGTACTTC
TRBJ2-7 TRBV27 TRBD1 once 13 CASSMGQTYEQYF TGTGCCAGCAGTATGGGACAGACCTACGAGCAGTACTTC
TRBJ1-5 TRBV7-2 . . 13 CASSLSVNQPQHF TGTGCCAGCAGCCTCTCAGTCAATCAGCCCCAGCATTTT
TRBJ2-3 TRBV11-2 . . 16 CASSLEGPGWADTQYF TGTGCCAGCAGCTTAGAGGGGCCCGGCTGGGCAGATACGCAGTATTTT
TRBJ2-5 TRBV12-5 TRBD2 . 14 CASGLGLAQETQYF TGTGCTAGTGGTTTGGGACTAGCACAAGAGACCCAGTACTTC
TRBJ1-2 TRBV7-2 TRBD1 . 13 CASSLRNRGGYTF TGTGCCAGCAGCTTACGCAACAGGGGTGGCTACACCTTC
TRBJ2-1 TRBV9 TRBD2 . 14 CASSVRGFYNEQFF TGTGCCAGCAGCGTGCGGGGGTTCTACAATGAGCAGTTCTTC
TRBJ1-2 TRBV7-8 TRBD1 medium-sized 15 CASSSPGTGNYGYTF TGTGCCAGCAGCTCCCCCGGGACAGGAAACTATGGCTACACCTTC
TRBJ2-7 TRBV7-2 TRBD1 . 15 CASSPTGGSYHEQYF TGTGCCAGCAGTCCGACAGGGGGCTCCTATCACGAGCAGTACTTC
TRBJ2-3 TRBV11-2 . . 12 CASRPSSHTQYF TGTGCCAGCAGACCTAGTTCTCATACGCAGTATTTT
TRBJ2-7 TRBV7-9 . . 13 CASSLVGAREQYF TGTGCCAGCAGCTTAGTGGGGGCGCGGGAGCAGTACTTC
TRBJ2-7 TRBV7-9 . . 13 CASRALAPGSQYF TGTGCCAGCAGAGCTTTAGCCCCTGGTAGTCAGTACTTC
TRBJ1-1 TRBV15 . . 14 CATSQPSGGTEAFF TGTGCCACCAGCCAACCGTCGGGGGGCACTGAAGCTTTCTTT
TRBJ2-5 TRBV10-3 TRBD2 . 14 CAIRQDLGGETQYF TGTGCCATCAGACAGGACCTGGGGGGGGAGACCCAGTACTTC
TRBJ2-3 TRBV28 TRBD1 . 15 CASSLRTGGTDTQYF TGTGCCAGCAGTTTAAGGACAGGGGGCACAGATACGCAGTATTTT
TRBJ2-1 TRBV19 TRBD2 few 15 CASRLATGGYNEQFF TGTGCCAGTAGACTAGCGACGGGGGGGTACAATGAGCAGTTCTTC
TRBJ2-5 TRBV27 . . 13 CASSLYLYETQYF TGTGCCAGCAGTTTATATCTATACGAGACCCAGTACTTC